Listed below are T cell receptor beta chains from one sample, sequenced in a study of T cells and Merkel cell carcinoma outcomes. Using immunoSEQ multiplex PCR, the repertoire was profiled, and TCRdb retains in-frame clones only, with some absent. The sample has 4,000 to 5,500 clones, about 88% seen once. The specimen was tumor tissue from Merkel cell carcinoma. The origin of the receptors is a human donor with Merkel cell carcinoma. Each CDR3 is given with its conserved first and last residue. Fields, in order: V gene, J gene, D gene, clone size, CDR3 DNA, CDR3 protein. The D gene is left open where the match is weak. Clone size appears in some rows only: once, few, many, or a class for an expanded clone.

V gene: TRBV7-2; J gene: TRBJ1-2; D gene: TRBD1; clone size: .; CDR3 DNA: TGTGCCAGCAGCTTGGACAGGGCCTTCTATGGCTACACCTTC; CDR3 protein: CASSLDRAFYGYTF
V gene: TRBV13; J gene: TRBJ2-1; D gene: TRBD2; clone size: .; CDR3 DNA: TGTGCCAGCAGGTGGGGACTAGCGGGCCACAATGAGCAGTTCTTC; CDR3 protein: CASRWGLAGHNEQFF
V gene: TRBV21-1; J gene: TRBJ2-5; D gene: .; clone size: .; CDR3 DNA: TGTGCCAGCAGCAAGATCCCCATAGAGACACAAGAGACCCAGTACTTC; CDR3 protein: CASSKIPIETQETQYF
V gene: TRBV19; J gene: TRBJ1-5; D gene: TRBD1; clone size: .; CDR3 DNA: TGTGCCAGTAGTATAAAGGGCAGGGGGCAGCCCCAGCATTTT; CDR3 protein: CASSIKGRGQPQHF
V gene: TRBV28; J gene: TRBJ2-3; D gene: .; clone size: .; CDR3 DNA: TGTGCCAGCAGTTTATCGGGGGAGAGGTCAGATACGCAGTATTTT; CDR3 protein: CASSLSGERSDTQYF
V gene: TRBV7-3; J gene: TRBJ2-7; D gene: .; clone size: once; CDR3 DNA: TGTGCCAGCAGCTTTCCAGGTCACGAGCAGTACTTC; CDR3 protein: CASSFPGHEQYF
V gene: TRBV5-6; J gene: TRBJ2-5; D gene: .; clone size: .; CDR3 DNA: TGTGCCAGTAGCTTTGGGGAGACCCAGTACTTC; CDR3 protein: CASSFGETQYF
V gene: TRBV4-1; J gene: TRBJ2-7; D gene: TRBD1; clone size: few; CDR3 DNA: TGCGCCAGCAGCCAAGGCCCCGGACAGGGGGACGAGCAGTACTTC; CDR3 protein: CASSQGPGQGDEQYF
V gene: TRBV29-1; J gene: TRBJ1-2; D gene: .; clone size: .; CDR3 DNA: TGCAGCGTTGAAACGGGGGAGAATGGCTACACCTTC; CDR3 protein: CSVETGENGYTF
V gene: TRBV7-9; J gene: TRBJ1-4; D gene: .; clone size: .; CDR3 DNA: TGTGCCAGCAGCTTAGTTTTGGGACCAAATGAAAAACTGTTTTTT; CDR3 protein: CASSLVLGPNEKLFF
V gene: TRBV5-1; J gene: TRBJ2-7; D gene: TRBD2; clone size: .; CDR3 DNA: TGCGCCAGCGGGGGGGACCTCTACGAGCAGTACTTC; CDR3 protein: CASGGDLYEQYF
V gene: TRBV5-5; J gene: TRBJ1-5; D gene: .; clone size: .; CDR3 DNA: TGTGCCAGCAGCTTGACTGCTACTAGCAATCAGCCCCAGCATTTT; CDR3 protein: CASSLTATSNQPQHF
V gene: TRBV6-1; J gene: TRBJ1-2; D gene: .; clone size: .; CDR3 DNA: TGTGCCAGCAAAGGCAGGGAGAATTATGGCTACACCTTC; CDR3 protein: CASKGRENYGYTF
V gene: TRBV18; J gene: TRBJ2-7; D gene: .; clone size: .; CDR3 DNA: TGTGCCAGCTCACCGGCGGGCCACCTCTACGAGCAGTACTTC; CDR3 protein: CASSPAGHLYEQYF
V gene: TRBV10-3; J gene: TRBJ1-6; D gene: TRBD1; clone size: .; CDR3 DNA: TGTGCCATCAGTGGCCTAGGGGGCGAGGATAATTCACCCCTCCACTTT; CDR3 protein: CAISGLGGEDNSPLHF
V gene: TRBV30; J gene: TRBJ2-1; D gene: TRBD2; clone size: .; CDR3 DNA: TGTGCCTGGAGTGACCCTAGCGGAGCCAATGAGCAGTTCTTC; CDR3 protein: CAWSDPSGANEQFF
V gene: TRBV19; J gene: TRBJ1-5; D gene: .; clone size: .; CDR3 DNA: TGTGCCAGTAGTCCAGGCCGGGGCAATCAGCCCCAGCATTTT; CDR3 protein: CASSPGRGNQPQHF
V gene: TRBV27; J gene: TRBJ1-1; D gene: .; clone size: .; CDR3 DNA: TGTGCCAGCAGTTTAGGAGGGCAGAACACTGAAGCTTTCTTT; CDR3 protein: CASSLGGQNTEAFF
V gene: TRBV28; J gene: TRBJ1-2; D gene: .; clone size: .; CDR3 DNA: TGTGCCAGCAGCGAACAGGGTAGCGTGACCTGGGCCTTC; CDR3 protein: CASSEQGSVTWAF
V gene: TRBV15; J gene: TRBJ2-7; D gene: TRBD1; clone size: .; CDR3 DNA: TGTGCCACGGGGACAGGGGGGACCTACGAGCAGTACTTC; CDR3 protein: CATGTGGTYEQYF
V gene: TRBV30; J gene: TRBJ1-5; D gene: .; clone size: .; CDR3 DNA: TGTGCCTGGAGTGTACCCGGTCTCACGAGGCAGCCCCAGCATTTT; CDR3 protein: CAWSVPGLTRQPQHF
V gene: TRBV30; J gene: TRBJ2-1; D gene: .; clone size: .; CDR3 DNA: TGTGCCTGGAGTGTGGGCAGATACAATGAGCAGTTCTTC; CDR3 protein: CAWSVGRYNEQFF
V gene: TRBV15; J gene: TRBJ2-7; D gene: TRBD2; clone size: .; CDR3 DNA: TGTGCCACCAGCAGAGATAGAGGACTAGCTGTCGAGCAGTACTTC; CDR3 protein: CATSRDRGLAVEQYF
V gene: TRBV9; J gene: TRBJ1-2; D gene: .; clone size: .; CDR3 DNA: TGTGCCAGCAGCTTAAGGGGGGAAGTCAACTATGGCTACACCTTC; CDR3 protein: CASSLRGEVNYGYTF